There are a few counts of the clone carrying this T cell receptor (beta chain). The antigen remains undetermined. Via the markers CD45RO/CCR7/CD25/CD127/CD95/CD27, stem cell-like memory, regulatory, central memory and naive CD4+ cells were sorted. The data belong to a study of beta chain features in type 1 diabetes. About the study: Healthy donors resembled patients in age, gender and cell yields.

The entirety of the isolated RNA underwent reverse transcription, so expressed TCRB transcripts were sequenced. Assay: immunoSEQ multiplex PCR; the TCRdb copy retains only in-frame clones and omits some. The sample consists of hundreds of thousands of clones, approximately 16% of them appearing once. Germline assignment: CDR1 SGHNT and CDR2 YYREEE (reference sequence). The V and J ends lost 4 bases and 12 bases, in that order; junction bases with no gene match: 10. The CDR3 loop spans 12 amino acids. Study outcomes and limitations: It was possible that PCR favored shorter templates, equally so in patients and controls. A pattern of fewer insertions and more deletions at VDJ junctions was seen in type 1 diabetes patients. Shorter TCRB CDR3s, moderately but significantly so, marked every one of the four CD4+ subsets in Type 1 diabetes patients.

The sequencing sample was made of naive CD4+ T cells from blood. The chain uses TRBV5-4 and TRBJ2-7; 7 bases agree with TRBD2. The receptor was isolated from a man aged 18 to 30 with type 1 diabetes. The CDR3 DNA reads TGTGCCAGCAGCCAGCCTAGCGGAGCGCCGTACTTC. Protein product: CASSQPSGAPYF.